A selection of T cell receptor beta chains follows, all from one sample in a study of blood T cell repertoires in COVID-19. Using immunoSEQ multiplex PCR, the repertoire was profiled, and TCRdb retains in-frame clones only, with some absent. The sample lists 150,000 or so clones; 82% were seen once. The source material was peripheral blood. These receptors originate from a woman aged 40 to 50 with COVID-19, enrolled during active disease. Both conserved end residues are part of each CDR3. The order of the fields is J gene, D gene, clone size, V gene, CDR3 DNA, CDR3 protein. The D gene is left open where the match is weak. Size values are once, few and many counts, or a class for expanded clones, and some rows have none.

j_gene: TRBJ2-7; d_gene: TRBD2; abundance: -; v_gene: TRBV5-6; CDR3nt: TGTGCCAGCAGCGCGGGACTAGCGGAGGGCTACGAGCAGTACTTC; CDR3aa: CASSAGLAEGYEQYF
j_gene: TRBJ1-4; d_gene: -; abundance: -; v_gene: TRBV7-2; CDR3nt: TGTGCCAGCAGCTTAAGCGGCGCAACTAATGAAAAACTGTTTTTT; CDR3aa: CASSLSGATNEKLFF
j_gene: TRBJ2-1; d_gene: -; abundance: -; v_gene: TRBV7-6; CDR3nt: TGTGCCAGCAGCTTAGAAATGAGCTCCTACAATGAGCAGTTCTTC; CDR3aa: CASSLEMSSYNEQFF
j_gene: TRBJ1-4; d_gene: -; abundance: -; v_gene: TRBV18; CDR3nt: TGTGCCAGCTCACCACCCGGGGGGGCTAATGAAAAACTGTTTTTT; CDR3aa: CASSPPGGANEKLFF
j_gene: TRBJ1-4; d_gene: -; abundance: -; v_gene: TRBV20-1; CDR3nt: TGCAGTGCTAGCGTCGGTGAAAAACTGTTTTTT; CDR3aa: CSASVGEKLFF
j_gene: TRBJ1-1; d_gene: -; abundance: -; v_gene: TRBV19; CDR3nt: TGTGCCAGTAGTGGCTCCCCCGAAGCTTTCTTT; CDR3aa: CASSGSPEAFF
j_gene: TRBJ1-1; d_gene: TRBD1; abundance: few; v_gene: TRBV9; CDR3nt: TGTGCCAGCAGCGTAGGGGGGACAGCCTTACCGAACACTGAAGCTTTCTTT; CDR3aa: CASSVGGTALPNTEAFF
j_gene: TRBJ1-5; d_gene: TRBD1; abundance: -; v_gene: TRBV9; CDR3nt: TGTGCCAGCAGCGAAGGGACAGGGGATGTACAGCCCCAGCATTTT; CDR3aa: CASSEGTGDVQPQHF
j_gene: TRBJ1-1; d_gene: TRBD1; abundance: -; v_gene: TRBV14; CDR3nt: TGTGCCAGCAGCCAAGGACCACGGACAGGGGCCCGTGAAGCTTTCTTT; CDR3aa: CASSQGPRTGAREAFF
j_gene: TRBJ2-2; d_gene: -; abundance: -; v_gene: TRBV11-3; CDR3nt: TGTGCCAGCAGCTTAGTACTACAGGGCTACGACACCGGGGAGCTGTTTTTT; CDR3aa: CASSLVLQGYDTGELFF
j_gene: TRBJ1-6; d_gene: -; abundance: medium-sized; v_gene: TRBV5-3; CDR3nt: TGTGCCAGAAGCCCAAGGGGACACTGCTCCTATAATTCACCCCTCCACTTT; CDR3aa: CARSPRGHCSYNSPLHF
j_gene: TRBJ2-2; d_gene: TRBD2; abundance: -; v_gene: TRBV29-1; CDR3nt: TGCAGCGTCTCGGGACTAGCGGGGGGGCGCGGCGGGGAGCTGTTTTTT; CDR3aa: CSVSGLAGGRGGELFF
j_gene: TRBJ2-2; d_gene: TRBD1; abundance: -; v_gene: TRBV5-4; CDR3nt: TGTGCCAGCAGCTATGGACAGGGGGAGGTCACCGGGGAGCTGTTTTTT; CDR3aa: CASSYGQGEVTGELFF
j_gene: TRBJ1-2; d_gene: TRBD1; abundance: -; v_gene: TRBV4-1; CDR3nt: TGCGCCAGCAGGCAATGGGGAGGACAGGGCAACTATGGCTACACCTTC; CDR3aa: CASRQWGGQGNYGYTF
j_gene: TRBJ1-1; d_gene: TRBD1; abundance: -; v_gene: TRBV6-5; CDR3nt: TGTGCCAGCGGGGACAGGGGGCGTTCGGACACTGAAGCTTTCTTT; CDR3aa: CASGDRGRSDTEAFF
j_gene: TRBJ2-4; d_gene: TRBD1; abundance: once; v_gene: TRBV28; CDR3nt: TGTGCCAGCAAGACAGGGGCGCAAGGTCCTCCCCAAAACATTCAGTACTTC; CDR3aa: CASKTGAQGPPQNIQYF
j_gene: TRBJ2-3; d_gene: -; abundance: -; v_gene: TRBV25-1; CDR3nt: TGTGCCAGCAGTGTGCAGACAGATACGCAGTATTTT; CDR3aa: CASSVQTDTQYF
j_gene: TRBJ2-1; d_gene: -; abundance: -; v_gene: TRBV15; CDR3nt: TGTGCCACCAGCAGTCGGGTGAATTACAATGAGCAGTTCTTC; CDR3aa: CATSSRVNYNEQFF
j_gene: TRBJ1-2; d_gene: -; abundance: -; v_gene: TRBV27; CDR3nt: TGTGCCAGCAGTTTATTGGGGTCAGGGTCCCCGGGCGCATATGGCTACACCTTC; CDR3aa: CASSLLGSGSPGAYGYTF
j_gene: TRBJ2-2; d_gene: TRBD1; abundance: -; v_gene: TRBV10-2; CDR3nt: TGCGCCAGCAGTGTGCTGACAGGGGGTGCCGGGGAGCTGTTTTTT; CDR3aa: CASSVLTGGAGELFF
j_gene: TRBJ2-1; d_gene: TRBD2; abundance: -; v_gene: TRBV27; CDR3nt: TGTGCCAGCAGTTTAGGCGGGAGGGCATACAATGAGCAGTTCTTC; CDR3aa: CASSLGGRAYNEQFF
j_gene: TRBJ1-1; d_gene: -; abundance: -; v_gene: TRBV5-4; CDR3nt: TGTGCCAGCAGCTTTCAGGGGCCCGCTTTCTTT; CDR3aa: CASSFQGPAFF